The subject of this entry is one TCR beta chain. It lacks a known antigen. Base qualities were left out, and no much larger clone turns up one base away. TCRbeta CDR3 regions were amplified from genomic DNA by means of the immunoSEQ Assay, a bias-controlled multiplex PCR. For the original study's pipeline: Nucleated cell counts per sample were estimated from amplification of reference gene primers within the assay. Sequence reads were collapsed and filtered to measure the absolute abundance of every unique TCRbeta CDR3 rearrangement. For each sample, productive Simpson clonality was calculated by taking the square root of Simpson's diversity index across productive rearrangements. In TCRdb, the immuneACCESS table is reduced to in-frame sequences with V and J assigned. These tables do not hold every clone; where another copy was compared, an unresolved V gene accounts for under half, and the others remain unexplained. V and J calls and clone size are copied from that table; D and trimming were computed from the DNA. The sample table holds around 110,000 clones, of which more than 70% were seen once. In total, the top ten clones hold roughly 4.3% of the sample.

Collaborating institutions collected whole blood in K2EDTA tubes following their own protocols. For TCRbeta analysis, collaborators shipped samples in one of three forms: frozen whole blood, isolated PBMCs, or DNA extracted from either of those sample types. The CDR3, from cysteine to phenylalanine, totals 14 residues. Just CDR3 DNA is preserved here, 42 bases in frame from base 1. V ends up 4 bases short and J 7 bases short, with an unmatched junction base count of 7. CDR1 and CDR2, per the germline V gene (reference sequence), are LNHDA and SQIVND. The source of the sample is a study of blood T cell repertoires in COVID-19 (dated by TCRdb to 2019 to 2021). In the study overall: The collaborator samples originated in the United States, Italy and Spain and spanned the acute and convalescent phases of COVID-19. Where available, HLA class I and class II types were taken from metadata supplied by the sample provider and were not determined by assay-based typing. The material from the prospective study consisted of cDNA or gDNA derived from T cells, B-cell-depleted T cells, or PBMCs. The dataset comprised deeply sampled blood TCRbeta repertoires from subjects exposed to, actively infected with, or recovered from COVID-19. A de-identified subject ID, COVID-19 status, age in years and sex were almost always included in the sample metadata. The samples were drawn from two sources: the first 160 participants of the ongoing ImmuneRACE study, and fewer than 1,500 subjects contributed by 6 global collaborators. The repertoires were released in a freely available public database meant as a resource for research on the immune response to SARS-CoV-2. Here is what the overall study found, with its caveats: The amount of clinical and demographic metadata varied by source and participant and was provided uncurated.

The V and J segments used are TRBV19 and TRBJ1-5, with 7 bases in between that match TRBD1. This TCR was sampled from a human donor in a cohort sampled during active COVID-19. Sequenced material: peripheral blood. The nucleotide sequence reads TGTGCCAGTAGTAGCGACAGGGTTGGGCAGCCCCAGCATTTT. Its protein product is CASSSDRVGQPQHF.